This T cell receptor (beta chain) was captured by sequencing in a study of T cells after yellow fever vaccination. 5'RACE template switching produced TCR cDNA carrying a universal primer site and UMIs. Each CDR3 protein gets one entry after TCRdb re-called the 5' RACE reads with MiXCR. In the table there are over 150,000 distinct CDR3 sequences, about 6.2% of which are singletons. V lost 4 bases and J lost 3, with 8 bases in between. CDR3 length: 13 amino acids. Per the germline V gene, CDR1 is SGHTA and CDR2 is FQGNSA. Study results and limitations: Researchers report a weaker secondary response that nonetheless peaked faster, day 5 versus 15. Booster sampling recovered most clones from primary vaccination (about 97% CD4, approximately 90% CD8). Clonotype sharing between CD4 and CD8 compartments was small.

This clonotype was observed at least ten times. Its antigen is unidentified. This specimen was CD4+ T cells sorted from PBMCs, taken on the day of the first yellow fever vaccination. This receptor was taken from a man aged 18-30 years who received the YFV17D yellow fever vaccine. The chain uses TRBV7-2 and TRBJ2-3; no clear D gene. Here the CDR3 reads CASSWEWTDTQYF. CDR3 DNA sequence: TGTGCCAGCAGCTGGGAATGGACAGATACGCAGTATTTT.